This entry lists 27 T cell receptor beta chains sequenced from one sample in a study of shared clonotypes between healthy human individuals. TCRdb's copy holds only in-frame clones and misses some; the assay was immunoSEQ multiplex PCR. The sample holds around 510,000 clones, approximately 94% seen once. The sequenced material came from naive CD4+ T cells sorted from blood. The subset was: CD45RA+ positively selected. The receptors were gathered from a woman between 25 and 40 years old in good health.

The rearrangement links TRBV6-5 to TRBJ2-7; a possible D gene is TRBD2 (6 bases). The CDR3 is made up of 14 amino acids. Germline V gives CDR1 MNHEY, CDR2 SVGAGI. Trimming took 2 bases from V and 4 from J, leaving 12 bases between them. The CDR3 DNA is TGTGCCAGCAGTTACCGGGAGAGGGGTTACGAGCAGTACTTC. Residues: CASSYRERGYEQYF.

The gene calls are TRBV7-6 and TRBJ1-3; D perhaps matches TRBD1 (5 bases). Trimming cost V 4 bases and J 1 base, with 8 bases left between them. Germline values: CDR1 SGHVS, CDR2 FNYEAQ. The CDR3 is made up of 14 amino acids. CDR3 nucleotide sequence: TGTGCCAGCAGCTCCGGGACGTCTGGAAACACCATATATTTT. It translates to CASSSGTSGNTIYF. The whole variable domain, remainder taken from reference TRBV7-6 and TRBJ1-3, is GAGVSQSPRYKVTKRGQDVALRCDPISGHVSLYWYRQALGQGPEFLTYFNYEAQQDKSGLPNDRFSAERPEGSISTLTIQRTEQRDSAMYRCASSSGTSGNTIYFGEGSWLTVV.

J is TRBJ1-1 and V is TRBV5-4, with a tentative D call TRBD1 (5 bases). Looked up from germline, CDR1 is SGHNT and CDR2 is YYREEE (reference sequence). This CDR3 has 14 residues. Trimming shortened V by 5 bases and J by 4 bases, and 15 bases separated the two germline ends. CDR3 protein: CASSSGTLGTEAFF. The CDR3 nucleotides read TGTGCCAGCAGTTCAGGGACGTTAGGCACTGAAGCTTTCTTT.

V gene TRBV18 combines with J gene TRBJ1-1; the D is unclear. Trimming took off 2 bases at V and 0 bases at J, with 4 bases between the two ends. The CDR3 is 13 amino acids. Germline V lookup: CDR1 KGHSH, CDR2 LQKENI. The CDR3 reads CASSPGVNTEAFF. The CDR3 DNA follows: TGTGCCAGCTCACCAGGGGTGAACACTGAAGCTTTCTTT.

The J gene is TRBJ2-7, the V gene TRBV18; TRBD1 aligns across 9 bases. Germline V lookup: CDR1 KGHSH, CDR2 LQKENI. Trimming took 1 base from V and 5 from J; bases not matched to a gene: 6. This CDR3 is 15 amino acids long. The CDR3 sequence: CASSPLGTGRHEQYF. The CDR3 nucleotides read TGTGCCAGCTCACCACTGGGGACAGGGAGGCACGAGCAGTACTTC. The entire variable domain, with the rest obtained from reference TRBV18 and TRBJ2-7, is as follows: NAGVMQNPRHLVRRRGQEARLRCSPMKGHSHVYWYRQLPEEGLKFMVYLQKENIIDESGMPKERFSAEFPKEGPSILRIQQVVRGDSAAYFCASSPLGTGRHEQYFGPGTRLTVT.

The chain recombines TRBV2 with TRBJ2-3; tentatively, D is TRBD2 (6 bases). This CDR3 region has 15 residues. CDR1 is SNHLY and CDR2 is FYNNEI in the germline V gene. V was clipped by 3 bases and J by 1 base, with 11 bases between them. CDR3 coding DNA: TGTGCCAGCAGTGACCGGGAGAGGGGCACAGATACGCAGTATTTT. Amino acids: CASSDRERGTDTQYF.

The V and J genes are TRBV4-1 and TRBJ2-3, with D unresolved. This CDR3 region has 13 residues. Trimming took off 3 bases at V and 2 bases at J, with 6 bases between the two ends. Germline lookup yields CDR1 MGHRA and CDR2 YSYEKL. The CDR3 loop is CASSQGFTDTQYF. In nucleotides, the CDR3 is TGCGCCAGCAGCCAGGGGTTCACAGATACGCAGTATTTT.

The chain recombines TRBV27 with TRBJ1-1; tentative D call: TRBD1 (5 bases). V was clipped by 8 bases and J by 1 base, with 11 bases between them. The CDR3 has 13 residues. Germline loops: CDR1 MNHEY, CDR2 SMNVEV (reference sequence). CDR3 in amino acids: CASRMGPNTEAFF. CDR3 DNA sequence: TGTGCCAGCCGAATGGGGCCGAACACTGAAGCTTTCTTT.

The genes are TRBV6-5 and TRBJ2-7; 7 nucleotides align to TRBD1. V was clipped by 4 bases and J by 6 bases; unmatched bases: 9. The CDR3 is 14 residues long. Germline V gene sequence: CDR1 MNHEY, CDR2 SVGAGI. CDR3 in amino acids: CASSWYDRVTEQYF. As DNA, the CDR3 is TGTGCCAGCAGTTGGTATGACAGGGTTACCGAGCAGTACTTC.

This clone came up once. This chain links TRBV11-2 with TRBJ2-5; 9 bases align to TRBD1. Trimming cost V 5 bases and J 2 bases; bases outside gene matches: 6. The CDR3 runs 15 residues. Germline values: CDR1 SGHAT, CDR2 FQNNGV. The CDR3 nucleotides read TGTGCCAGCAGCCCCGGGACAGGGCCACAAGAGACCCAGTACTTC. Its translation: CASSPGTGPQETQYF.

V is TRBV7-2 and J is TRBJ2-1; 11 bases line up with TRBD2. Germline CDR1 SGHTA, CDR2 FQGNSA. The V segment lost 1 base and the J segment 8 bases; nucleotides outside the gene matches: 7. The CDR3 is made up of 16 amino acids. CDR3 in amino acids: CASSLELAGARHEQFF. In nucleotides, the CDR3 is TGTGCCAGCAGCTTAGAACTAGCGGGAGCAAGGCATGAGCAGTTCTTC.

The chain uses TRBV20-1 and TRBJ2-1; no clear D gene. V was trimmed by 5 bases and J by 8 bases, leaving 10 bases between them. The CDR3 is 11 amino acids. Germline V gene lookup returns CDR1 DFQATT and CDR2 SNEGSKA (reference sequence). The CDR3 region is CSAPIAYEQFF. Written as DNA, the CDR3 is TGCAGTGCTCCTATTGCTTATGAGCAGTTCTTC.

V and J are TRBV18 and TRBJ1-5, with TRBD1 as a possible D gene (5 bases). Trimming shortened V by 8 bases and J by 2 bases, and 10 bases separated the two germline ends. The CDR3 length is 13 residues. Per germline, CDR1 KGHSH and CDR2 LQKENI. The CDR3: CASAEGGNQPQHF. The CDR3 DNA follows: TGTGCCAGCGCAGAAGGGGGCAATCAGCCCCAGCATTTT. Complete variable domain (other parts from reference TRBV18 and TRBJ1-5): NAGVMQNPRHLVRRRGQEARLRCSPMKGHSHVYWYRQLPEEGLKFMVYLQKENIIDESGMPKERFSAEFPKEGPSILRIQQVVRGDSAAYFCASAEGGNQPQHFGDGTRLSIL.

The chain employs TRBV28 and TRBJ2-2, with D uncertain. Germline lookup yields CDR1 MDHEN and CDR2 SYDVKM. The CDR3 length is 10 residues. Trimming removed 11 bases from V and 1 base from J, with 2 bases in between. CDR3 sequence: CAGNTGELFF. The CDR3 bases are TGTGCCGGGAACACCGGGGAGCTGTTTTTT.

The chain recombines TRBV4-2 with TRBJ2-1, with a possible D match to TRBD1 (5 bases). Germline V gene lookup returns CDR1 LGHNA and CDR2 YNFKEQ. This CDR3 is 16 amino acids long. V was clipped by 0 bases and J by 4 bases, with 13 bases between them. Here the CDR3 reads CASSQEEQANYNEQFF. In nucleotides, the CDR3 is TGTGCCAGCAGCCAAGAAGAACAGGCTAATTACAATGAGCAGTTCTTC.

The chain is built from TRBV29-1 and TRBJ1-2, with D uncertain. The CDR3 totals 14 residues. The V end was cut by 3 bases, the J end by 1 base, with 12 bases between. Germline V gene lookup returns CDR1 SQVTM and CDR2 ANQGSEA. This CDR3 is CSVETYTDNYGYTF. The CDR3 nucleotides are TGCAGCGTTGAGACCTACACAGATAACTATGGCTACACCTTC.

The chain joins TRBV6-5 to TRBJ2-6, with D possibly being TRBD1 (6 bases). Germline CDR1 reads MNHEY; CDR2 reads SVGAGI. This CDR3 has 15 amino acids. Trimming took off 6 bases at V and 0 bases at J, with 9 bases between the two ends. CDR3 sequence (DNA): TGTGCCAGCAGCAACAGGGTCTCTGGGGCCAACGTCCTGACTTTC. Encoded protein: CASSNRVSGANVLTF.

CDR3 sequence: CASSPTPGTSGTRGFYNEQFF. The DNA for the CDR3 is TGTGCCAGCAGTCCAACCCCCGGGACTAGCGGGACCCGTGGGTTTTACAATGAGCAGTTCTTC. The rearrangement joins TRBV27 to TRBJ2-1, with 13 bases fitting TRBD2. CDR1 MNHEY and CDR2 SMNVEV come from the germline V gene (reference sequence). This CDR3 spans 21 amino acids. Losses at the gene ends were 5 bases for V and 4 bases for J; bases not matched to a gene: 20.

This CDR3 reads CASSQLGDTQYF. The CDR3 nucleotides are TGTGCCAGCAGCCAACTTGGGGATACGCAGTATTTT. This chain connects TRBV7-6 to TRBJ2-3; D remains ambiguous. Germline CDR1 and CDR2: SGHVS and FNYEAQ. With 5 bases removed from V and 6 bases from J, the gap between germline ends came to 9 bases. This CDR3 region has 12 residues.

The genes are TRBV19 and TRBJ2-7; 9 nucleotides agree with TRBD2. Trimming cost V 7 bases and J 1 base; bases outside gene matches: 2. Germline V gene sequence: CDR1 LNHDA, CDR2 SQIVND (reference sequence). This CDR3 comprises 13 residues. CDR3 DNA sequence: TGTGCCAGTACTCTAGCGGGATCCTACGAGCAGTACTTC. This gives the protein CASTLAGSYEQYF.

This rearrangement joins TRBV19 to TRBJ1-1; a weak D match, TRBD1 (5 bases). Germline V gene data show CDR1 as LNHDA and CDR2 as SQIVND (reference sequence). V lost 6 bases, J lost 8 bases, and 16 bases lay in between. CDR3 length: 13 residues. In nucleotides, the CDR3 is TGTGCCAGTAGCCTAACCCAGGGCTTGGAAGCTTTCTTT. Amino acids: CASSLTQGLEAFF.

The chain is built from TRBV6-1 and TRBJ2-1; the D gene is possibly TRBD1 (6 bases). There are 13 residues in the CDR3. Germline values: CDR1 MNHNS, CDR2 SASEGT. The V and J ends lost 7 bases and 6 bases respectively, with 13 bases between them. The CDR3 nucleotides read TGTGCCAGCATCTTGACAGGACCCAATGAGCAGTTCTTC. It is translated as CASILTGPNEQFF.

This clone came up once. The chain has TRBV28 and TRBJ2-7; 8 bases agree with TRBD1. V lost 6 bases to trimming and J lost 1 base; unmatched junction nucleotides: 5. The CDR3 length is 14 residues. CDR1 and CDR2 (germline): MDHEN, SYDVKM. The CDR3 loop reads CASSYGTGSYEQYF. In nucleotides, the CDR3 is TGTGCCAGCAGCTACGGGACAGGATCCTACGAGCAGTACTTC. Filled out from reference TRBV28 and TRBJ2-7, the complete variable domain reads DVKVTQSSRYLVKRTGEKVFLECVQDMDHENMFWYRQDPGLGLRLIYFSYDVKMKEKGDIPEGYSVSREKKERFSLILESASTNQTSMYLCASSYGTGSYEQYFGPGTRLTVT.

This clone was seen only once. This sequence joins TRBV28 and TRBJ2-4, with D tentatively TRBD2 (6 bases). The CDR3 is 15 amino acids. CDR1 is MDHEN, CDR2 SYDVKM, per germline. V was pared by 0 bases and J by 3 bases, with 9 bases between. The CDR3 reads CASSLWGEVKNIQYF. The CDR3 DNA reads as TGTGCCAGCAGTTTATGGGGGGAGGTCAAAAACATTCAGTACTTC.

The CDR3, as DNA: TGCGCCAGCAGCCACCTACTAGCGGGAGTATCCACCGGGGAGCTGTTTTTT. It codes for CASSHLLAGVSTGELFF. V usage is TRBV4-1 and J usage is TRBJ2-2; 11 bases line up with TRBD2. The CDR3 consists of 17 residues. Germline values: CDR1 MGHRA, CDR2 YSYEKL. J was trimmed by 4 bases and V by 3 bases; bases with no gene match: 7.

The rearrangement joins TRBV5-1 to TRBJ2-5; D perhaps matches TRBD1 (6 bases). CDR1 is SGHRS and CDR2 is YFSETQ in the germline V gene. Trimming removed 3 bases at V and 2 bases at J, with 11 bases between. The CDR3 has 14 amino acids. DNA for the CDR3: TGCGCCAGCAGCTACGGGACACCACAAGAGACCCAGTACTTC. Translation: CASSYGTPQETQYF.

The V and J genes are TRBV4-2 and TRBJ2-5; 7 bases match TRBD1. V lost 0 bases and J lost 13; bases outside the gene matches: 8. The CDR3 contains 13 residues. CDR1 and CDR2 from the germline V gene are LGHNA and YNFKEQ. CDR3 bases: TGTGCCAGCAGCCAAGAACGAGAGGGACAGCCGTACTTC. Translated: CASSQEREGQPYF.